What follows is one TCR beta chain and its context. What antigen it recognizes has not been identified. No base qualities exist here, and no much larger clone lies one base off it. These data belong to a study of cytomegalovirus exposure and HLA in healthy donors (TCRdb year 2017). About the study as a whole: According to an earlier analysis of 550 to 750 of the donors, about 180 million T cells yielded 117 million unique TCR beta sequences and about 300 Gb of sequence data. About 310 gigabases of sequencing data and some 85 million unique TCR sequences were included in an early release covering 500 to 750 HLA-typed donors. The genetic ancestry cluster associated with self-reported Caucasian donors included over 80% of the 300 to 400 genotyped donors. The study aimed to test whether cataloging public T cell receptors could reveal signatures of past pathogen exposure. The T cell repertoires of around 730 subjects were profiled by immunosequencing and related to cytomegalovirus serostatus. Besides the first cohort of under 700 subjects, a separate validation cohort made up of around 120 different subjects was used. To predict cytomegalovirus infection status, the study combined high-throughput TCR immunosequencing, statistical association of individual TCRs with disease status, and machine learning. A later analysis re-analyzed previously published TCR beta repertoires from about 730 donors and added high-resolution HLA genotyping to study TCR occurrence patterns. Rather than using new phenotypic data, the later analysis identified candidate immune exposures from TCR beta sequences and from how often those sequences occurred across donors. An earlier analysis of approximately 630 of the donors applied high-throughput TCR beta sequencing to assess whether each TCR beta V gene segment acted as functional or pseudogenic. Alongside the repertoire data, information on donor age, sex, ethnicity and CMV serostatus was compiled. Genome-wide SNP genotypes for about three fifths of the 666 donors were used in a later genetic analysis, which treated that subset as a discovery cohort. Every discovery cohort repertoire had been produced on one sequencing platform. Both class I and class II loci were covered by HLA typing, at four-digit resolution. The number of typed donors differed by locus: about 629-640 for A, B, C, DRB1 and DQB1; about 520 for DQA1; 600 to 610 for DPA1; and some 430 for DPB1. About 5 DR-DQ haplotypes were handled as single units for association and clustering, since linkage in the cohort was strong. Across about 370 genotyped donors of the cohort, an average of about 240,000 unique TCR beta nucleotide sequences per donor were sequenced, and roughly 20% of those sequences were non-productive. The research as a whole found: Immune exposure information for the cohort was limited to CMV serostatus. Correlated functional status among segregating V segments might be attributable to linkage disequilibrium, but an unknown experimental factor could not be ruled out. In a later genetic analysis, a missense DCLRE1C variant was associated with V-gene and J-gene trimming of TCR beta chains, and the association was replicated in an independent cohort. The cohort was sequenced for TCR beta chains only, and without alpha or paired-chain data the features that could be detected were limited. At a false discovery rate of 0.05, a later analysis linked 15,000 to 20,000 TCR beta sequences to specific HLA alleles. The 87-base-pair reads could not distinguish some IMGT-functional V segments, including TRBV6-2 and TRBV6-3, so those segments were excluded. Compared with the roughly 710-donor mean, donors in an Asian-associated ancestry cluster had fewer N-insertions in productive TCRs, according to a later genetic analysis. A later analysis found that most CMV-associated TCR beta chains appeared HLA-restricted, with HLA associations seemingly driven largely by CMV exposure. HLA typing was unavailable for some donors at each locus, so association tests used only the typed subset. Across donors, most TCR sequences were observed very rarely, whereas some public TCRs were present in many individuals. According to the authors, the approach could potentially be generalized to other disease states and immunological phenotypes. The study gave a list of over 150 TCR beta chains associated with cytomegalovirus. A cluster of highly shared sequence variants was judged likely to represent a technical artifact of the sequencing pipeline. Compared with equally common non-associated chains, HLA-associated TCR beta chains in a later analysis were more clonally expanded and had lower generation probabilities. In a later analysis, several top co-occurrence clusters were reported to appear linked to parvovirus B19, influenza, CMV and Epstein-Barr virus. Because counts were too low, approximately 15 rarely observed V segments, including chromosome 9 orphons, were excluded from the earlier analysis of 587 of the donors. Cytomegalovirus status was reported to be diagnosed by the classifier with high specificity and sensitivity in both the original and validation cohorts. Strong co-occurrence of HLA alleles, especially DR and DQ, made assigning TCR associations to individual alleles difficult. In a later analysis, the rate of TCR association differed among HLA loci, with DRB1 alleles having the most associated TCRs and HLA-C alleles having the fewest. A few of the identified cytomegalovirus-associated TCR beta chains were confirmed in vitro to be specific for cytomegalovirus antigens. Roughly uniform sequencing depth across donors was assumed in presence/absence analyses, although this assumption may not hold. Broadly in line with IMGT annotations, most TCR beta V segments showed up in productive rearrangements about 90% or about 30% of the time in an earlier analysis of several hundred of the donors. A further reported finding was that TCR beta sequences accurately predicted the HLA-A and HLA-B alleles for most subjects in the first cohort.

The cohort comprised 710 or so healthy bone marrow donors. At the time of sampling, all cohort members were nominally healthy, though unrecorded immune exposures were likely present. The donor tested CMV seronegative and was one of the 352 seronegative cohort members. A peripheral blood sample was provided by each donor, and peripheral blood mononuclear cells were used for TCR beta sequencing. The Qiagen DNeasy Blood Extraction Kit was used to extract genomic DNA from the blood cell samples. Library preparation was by the immunoSEQ multiplex PCR assay. The multiplex PCR relied on a mix of 60 forward primers for TCR Vbeta segments and 13 reverse primers for TCR Jbeta segments. The CDR3 region of rearranged TCR beta genes was amplified from genomic DNA by a multiplex PCR assay. The Illumina HiSeq System was used to sequence the amplified TCR beta libraries as 87-base-pair reads. On the authors' methods: A later analysis counted tens of millions of unique TCR beta chains across the 666 repertoires, and around 9.9 million of these chains were shared by at least two donors. Raw reads were error-corrected and collapsed into unique sequences with a nearest-neighbor algorithm that merged closely related sequences to remove PCR and sequencing errors. Alignment of CDR3 sequences to IMGT reference sequences was used to assign V, D and J gene segments. For a sequence to be retained, a match of at least six nucleotides was required to both a V gene segment and a J gene segment. Rearrangements were called productive when the CDR3 lacked stop codons and stayed in frame with V and J; all others were non-productive. CDR3 was defined according to IMGT convention as the region running from the second conserved V-encoded cysteine to the conserved J-encoded phenylalanine. In an earlier analysis of roughly 610 of the donors, sequences lacking an unambiguous match to a single V gene segment were excluded. In an earlier analysis of about 590 of the donors, a V segment was called functional when productive rearrangements were above 56.7%, and segregating when the standard deviation between donors exceeded 5%. A statistical classification framework was built for diagnosing cytomegalovirus status from the catalog of TCR beta chain sequences. In a later analysis, TCR nucleotide sequences were compared against IMGT/GENE-DB human TR gene sequences so that V and J genes could be assigned. A later analysis assigned CDR3 sequences and most-parsimonious VDJ recombination scenarios with the TCRdist pipeline. In a later analysis, every TCR beta chain was defined by the combination of its CDR3 amino acid sequence and its V-gene family, and reads without a unique V-gene family were dropped. As a way to deal with suspected cross-contamination and a sequencing artifact, a later analysis dropped approximately 590 nucleotide sequences that were highly shared and had low generation probability. A later analysis calculated a clonal expansion index for each public chain from normalized within-repertoire ranks of inferred template counts. A later analysis computed generation probabilities with a VDJ recombination model fitted to out-of-frame rearrangements, and checked the results against IGoR. Hypergeometric tests were used in a later analysis to score TCR-TCR, TCR-HLA and TCR-CMV co-occurrence, with a repertoire-size bias correction applied to the TCR pairs. To estimate false discovery rates, a later analysis permuted the HLA or CMV assignments 20 times. In a later analysis, co-occurring TCRs were grouped using DBSCAN, and TCRdist sequence similarity was added for clustering within HLA-allele-positive subsets. Repertoires with fewer than 30,000 or more than 120,000 public chains, plus five repertoires with anomalous nucleotide sharing, were excluded from co-occurrence clustering. Not all clones reach the TCRdb copy of this immuneACCESS table, which keeps in-frame sequences only. Checked studies attribute under half of the gap to unresolved V genes and leave the rest unexplained. The V and J calls and clone size are taken from that table; D and trimming were inferred from the DNA. Here the sample has approximately 79,000 clones; around four fifths occur a single time. The ten largest make up approximately 2% of the sample.

Taken from the germline V gene, the CDR1 and CDR2 loops are SGHTA and FQGTGA. From cysteine to phenylalanine, the CDR3 is 15 amino acids long. Left in the record is the CDR3 DNA by itself, 45 bases read in frame from the first base. Trimming leaves V shorter by 5 bases and J shorter by 8 bases, with the junction holding 11 bases beyond the gene matches. The chain is encoded by TRBV7-3 joined to TRBJ2-1, and TRBD1 aligns with 8 junction nucleotides. This receptor was identified in a boy aged 5-17 years in good health and CMV-seronegative. Sequenced sample: PBMCs. The CDR3 in this case is CASSPRQGPTYEQFF. The sequence in DNA is TGTGCCAGCAGCCCGAGACAGGGGCCGACATATGAGCAGTTCTTC.